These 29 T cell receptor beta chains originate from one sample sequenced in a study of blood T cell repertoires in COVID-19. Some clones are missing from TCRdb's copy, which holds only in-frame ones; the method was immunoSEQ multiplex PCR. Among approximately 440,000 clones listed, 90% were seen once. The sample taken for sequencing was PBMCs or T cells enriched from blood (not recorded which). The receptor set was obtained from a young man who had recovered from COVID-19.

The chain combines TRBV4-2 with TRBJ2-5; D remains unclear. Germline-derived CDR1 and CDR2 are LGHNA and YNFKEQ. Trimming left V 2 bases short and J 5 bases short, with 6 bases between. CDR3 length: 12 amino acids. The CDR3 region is CASSQLRETQYF. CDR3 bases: TGTGCCAGCAGCCAACTCAGGGAGACCCAGTACTTC.

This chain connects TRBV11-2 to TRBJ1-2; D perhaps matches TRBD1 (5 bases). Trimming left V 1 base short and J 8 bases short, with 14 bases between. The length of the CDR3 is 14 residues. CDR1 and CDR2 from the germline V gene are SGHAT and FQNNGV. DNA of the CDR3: TGTGCCAGCAGCTTAGGGTTTGGGGGGAAGGGCTACACCTTC. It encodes CASSLGFGGKGYTF.

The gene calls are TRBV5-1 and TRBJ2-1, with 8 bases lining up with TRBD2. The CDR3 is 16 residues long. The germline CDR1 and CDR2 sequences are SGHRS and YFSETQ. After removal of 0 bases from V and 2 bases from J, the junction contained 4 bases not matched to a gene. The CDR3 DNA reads TGCGCCAGCAGCTTGGGTACTAGCGGTACCTACAATGAGCAGTTCTTC. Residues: CASSLGTSGTYNEQFF.

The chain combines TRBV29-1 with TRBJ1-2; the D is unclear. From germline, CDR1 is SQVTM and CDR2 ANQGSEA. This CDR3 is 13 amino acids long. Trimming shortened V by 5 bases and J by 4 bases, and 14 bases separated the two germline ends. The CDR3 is CSVFDPDSYGYTF. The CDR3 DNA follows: TGCAGCGTTTTTGATCCCGACTCCTATGGCTACACCTTC.

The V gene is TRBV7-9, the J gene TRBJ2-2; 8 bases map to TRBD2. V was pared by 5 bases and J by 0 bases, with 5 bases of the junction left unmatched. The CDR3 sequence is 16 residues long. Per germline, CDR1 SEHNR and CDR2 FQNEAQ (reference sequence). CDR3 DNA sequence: TGTGCCAGCAGCGGGAGCGGGAGAGCGAACACCGGGGAGCTGTTTTTT. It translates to CASSGSGRANTGELFF.

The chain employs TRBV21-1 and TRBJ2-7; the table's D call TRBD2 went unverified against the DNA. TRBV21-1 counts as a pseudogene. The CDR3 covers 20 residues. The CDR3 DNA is TGTGCCAGCAGGGGCAGCCCGGGACTAGCGGGAGGGCAAGGACCCTACGAGCAGTACTTC. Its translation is CASRGSPGLAGGQGPYEQYF.

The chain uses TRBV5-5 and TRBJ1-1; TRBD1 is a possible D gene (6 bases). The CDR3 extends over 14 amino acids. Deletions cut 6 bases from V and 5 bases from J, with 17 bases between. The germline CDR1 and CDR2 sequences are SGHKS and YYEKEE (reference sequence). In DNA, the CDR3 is TGTGCCAGCACCTCCACCGGGGGGCAAACTGAAGCTTTCTTT. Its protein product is CASTSTGGQTEAFF.

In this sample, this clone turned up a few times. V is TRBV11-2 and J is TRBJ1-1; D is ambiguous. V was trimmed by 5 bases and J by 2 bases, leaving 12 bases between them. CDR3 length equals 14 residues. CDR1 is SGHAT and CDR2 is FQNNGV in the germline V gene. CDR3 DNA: TGTGCCAGCAGCCCACCGGGGAGAAACACTGAAGCTTTCTTT. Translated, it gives CASSPPGRNTEAFF.

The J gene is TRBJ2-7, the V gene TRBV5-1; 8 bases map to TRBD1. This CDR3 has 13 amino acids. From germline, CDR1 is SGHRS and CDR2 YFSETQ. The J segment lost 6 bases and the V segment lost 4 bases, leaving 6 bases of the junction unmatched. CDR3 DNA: TGCGCCAGCAGCACCGACAGGGGTGGCGAGCAGTACTTC. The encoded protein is CASSTDRGGEQYF.

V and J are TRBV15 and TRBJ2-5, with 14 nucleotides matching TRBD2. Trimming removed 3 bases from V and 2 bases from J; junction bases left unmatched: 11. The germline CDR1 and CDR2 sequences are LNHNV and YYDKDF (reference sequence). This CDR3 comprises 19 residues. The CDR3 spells CATSRMGLAGVGRQETQYF. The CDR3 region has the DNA TGTGCCACCAGCAGGATGGGACTAGCGGGAGTAGGTCGACAAGAGACCCAGTACTTC.

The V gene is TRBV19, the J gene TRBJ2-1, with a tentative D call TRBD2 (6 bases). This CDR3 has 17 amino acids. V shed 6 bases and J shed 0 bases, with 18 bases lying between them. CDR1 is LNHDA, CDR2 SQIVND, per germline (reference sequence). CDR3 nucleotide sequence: TGTGCCAGTAGACCGACATACGGGGGAAGCTCCTACAATGAGCAGTTCTTC. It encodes CASRPTYGGSSYNEQFF.

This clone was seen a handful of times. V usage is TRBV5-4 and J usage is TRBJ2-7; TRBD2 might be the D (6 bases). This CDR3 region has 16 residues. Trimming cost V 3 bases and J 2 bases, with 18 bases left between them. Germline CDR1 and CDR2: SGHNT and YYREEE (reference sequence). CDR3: CASSSVPSGRTYEQYF. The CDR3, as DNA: TGTGCCAGCAGCTCCGTCCCCAGCGGGCGGACCTACGAGCAGTACTTC.

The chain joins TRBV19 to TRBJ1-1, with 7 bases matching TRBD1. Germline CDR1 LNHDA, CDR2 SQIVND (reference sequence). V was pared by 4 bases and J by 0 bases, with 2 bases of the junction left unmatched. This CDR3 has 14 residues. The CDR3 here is CASSKQGMNTEAFF. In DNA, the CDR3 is TGTGCCAGTAGTAAACAGGGGATGAACACTGAAGCTTTCTTT.

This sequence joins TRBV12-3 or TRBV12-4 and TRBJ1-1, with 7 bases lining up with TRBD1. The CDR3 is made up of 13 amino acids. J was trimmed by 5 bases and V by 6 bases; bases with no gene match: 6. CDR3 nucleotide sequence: TGTGCCAGCAGCCGACAGGGTTTAACTGAAGCTTTCTTT. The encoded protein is CASSRQGLTEAFF.

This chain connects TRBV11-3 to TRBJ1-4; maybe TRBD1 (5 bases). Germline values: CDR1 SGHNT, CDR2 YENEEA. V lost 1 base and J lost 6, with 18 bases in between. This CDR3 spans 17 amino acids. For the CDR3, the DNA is TGTGCCAGCAGCTTAGGAGTTCGGGCAGGGTCGGATGAAAAACTGTTTTTT. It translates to CASSLGVRAGSDEKLFF.

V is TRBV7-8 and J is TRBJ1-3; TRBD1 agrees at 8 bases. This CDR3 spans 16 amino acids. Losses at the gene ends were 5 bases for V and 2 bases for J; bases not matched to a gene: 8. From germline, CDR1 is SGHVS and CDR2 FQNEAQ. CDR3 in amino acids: CASSTRTGTAGNTIYF. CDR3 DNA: TGTGCCAGCAGCACCCGGACAGGGACTGCTGGAAACACCATATATTTT.

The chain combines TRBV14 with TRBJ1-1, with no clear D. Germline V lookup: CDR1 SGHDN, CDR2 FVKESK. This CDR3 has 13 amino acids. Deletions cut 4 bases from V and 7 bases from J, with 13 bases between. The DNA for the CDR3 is TGTGCCAGCAGCCTTCGACCGAGACATGAAGCTTTCTTT. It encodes CASSLRPRHEAFF. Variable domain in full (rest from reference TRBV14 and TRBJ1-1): EAGVTQFPSHSVIEKGQTVTLRCDPISGHDNLYWYRRVMGKEIKFLLHFVKESKQDESGMPNNRFLAERTGGTYSTLKVQPAELEDSGVYFCASSLRPRHEAFFGQGTRLTVV.

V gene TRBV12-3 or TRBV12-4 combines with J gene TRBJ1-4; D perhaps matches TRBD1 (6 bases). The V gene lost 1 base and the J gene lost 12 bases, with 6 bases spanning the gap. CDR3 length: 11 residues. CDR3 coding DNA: TGTGCCAGCAGTTTAGACAGGGAACTGTTTTTT. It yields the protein CASSLDRELFF.

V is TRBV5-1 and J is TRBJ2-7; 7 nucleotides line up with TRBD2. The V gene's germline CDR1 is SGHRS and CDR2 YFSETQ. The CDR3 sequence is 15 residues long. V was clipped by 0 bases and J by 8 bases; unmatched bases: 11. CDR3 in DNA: TGCGCCAGCAGCTTGGATGGGAGGGCCATAGATCAGCAGTACTTC. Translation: CASSLDGRAIDQQYF.

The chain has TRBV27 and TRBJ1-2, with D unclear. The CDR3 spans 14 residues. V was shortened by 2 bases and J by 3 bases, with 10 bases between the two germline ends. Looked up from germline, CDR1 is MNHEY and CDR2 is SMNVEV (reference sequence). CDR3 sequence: CASSLAGMDYGYTF. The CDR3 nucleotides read TGTGCCAGCAGTTTAGCGGGTATGGACTATGGCTACACCTTC.

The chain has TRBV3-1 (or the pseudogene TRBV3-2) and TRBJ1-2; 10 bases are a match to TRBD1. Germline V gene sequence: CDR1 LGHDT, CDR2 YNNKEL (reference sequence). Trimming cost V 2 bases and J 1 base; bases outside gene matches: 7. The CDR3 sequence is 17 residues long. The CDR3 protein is CASSQPWGQGINYGYTF. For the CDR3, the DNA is TGTGCCAGCAGCCAACCCTGGGGACAGGGGATTAACTATGGCTACACCTTC.

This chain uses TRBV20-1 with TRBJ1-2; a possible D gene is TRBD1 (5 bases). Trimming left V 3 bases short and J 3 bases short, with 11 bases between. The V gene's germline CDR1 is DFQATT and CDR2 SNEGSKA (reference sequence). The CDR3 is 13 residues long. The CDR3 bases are TGCAGTGCTAGTTCTTTGACAGACTATGGCTACACCTTC. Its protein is CSASSLTDYGYTF.

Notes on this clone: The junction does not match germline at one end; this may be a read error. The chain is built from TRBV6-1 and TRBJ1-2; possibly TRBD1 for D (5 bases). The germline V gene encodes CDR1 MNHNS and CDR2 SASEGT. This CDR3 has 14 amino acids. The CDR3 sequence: CASREEQENYGYTF. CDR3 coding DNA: TGTGCCAGCAGGGAAGAACAGGAGAACTATGGCTACACCTTC.

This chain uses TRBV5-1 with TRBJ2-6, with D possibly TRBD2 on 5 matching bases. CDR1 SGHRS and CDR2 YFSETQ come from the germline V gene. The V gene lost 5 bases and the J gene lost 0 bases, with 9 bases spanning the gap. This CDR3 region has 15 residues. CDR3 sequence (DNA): TGCGCCAGCAGGAAAGGGAGCTCTGGGGCCAACGTCCTGACTTTC. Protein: CASRKGSSGANVLTF.

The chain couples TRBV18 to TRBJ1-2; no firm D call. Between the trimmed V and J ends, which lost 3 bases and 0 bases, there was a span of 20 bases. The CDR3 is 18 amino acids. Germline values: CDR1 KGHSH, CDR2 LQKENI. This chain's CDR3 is CASSPPAPLKIANYGYTF. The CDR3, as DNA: TGTGCCAGCTCACCCCCCGCACCATTAAAAATAGCTAACTATGGCTACACCTTC.

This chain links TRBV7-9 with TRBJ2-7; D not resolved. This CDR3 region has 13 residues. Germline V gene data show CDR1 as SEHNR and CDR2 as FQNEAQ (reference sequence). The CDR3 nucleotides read TGTGCTCTTCATCCACCGGGTTCCTACGAGCAGTACTTC. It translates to CALHPPGSYEQYF.

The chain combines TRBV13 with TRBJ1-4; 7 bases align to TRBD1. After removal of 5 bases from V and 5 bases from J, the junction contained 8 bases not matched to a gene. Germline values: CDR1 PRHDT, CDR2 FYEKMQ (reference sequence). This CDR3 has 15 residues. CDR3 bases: TGTGCCAGCAGCACCCGGACAGGAGAGAATGAAAAACTGTTTTTT. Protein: CASSTRTGENEKLFF.

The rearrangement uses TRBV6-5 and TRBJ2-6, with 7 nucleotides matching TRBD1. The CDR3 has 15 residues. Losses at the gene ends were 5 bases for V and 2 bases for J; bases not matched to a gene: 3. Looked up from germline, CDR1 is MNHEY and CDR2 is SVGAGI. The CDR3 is CASSTQGTGANVLTF. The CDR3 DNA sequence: TGTGCCAGCAGTACACAGGGGACTGGGGCCAACGTCCTGACTTTC.

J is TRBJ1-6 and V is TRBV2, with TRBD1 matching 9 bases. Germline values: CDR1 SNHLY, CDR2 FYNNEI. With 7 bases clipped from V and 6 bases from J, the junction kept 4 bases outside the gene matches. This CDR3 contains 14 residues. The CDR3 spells CASIQDRGNSPLHF. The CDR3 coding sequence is TGTGCCAGCATTCAGGACAGGGGTAATTCACCCCTCCACTTT.